Detailed here is one T cell receptor beta chain. Its target is not known. Full-length variable regions came from constant-region reverse primers plus semi-nested Nested Universal Primer A PCR. TCRdb called the 5' RACE reads again in MiXCR, with one record for every CDR3 protein. Of roughly 55,000 distinct CDR3 sequences listed, about 24% are singletons. Naive CD4+ cells had CD25+ Tregs removed. Study results and limitations: The larger-cohort validation was restricted to a single TCR beta V-J rearrangement rather than whole repertoires. Tumor-infiltrating Treg TCR alpha and beta sequences overlapped most with tumor naive CD4+ T cells, then blood naive.

The V end lost 3 bases, the J end lost 6 bases, and 24 bases lay between the germline ends. The CDR3 is 17 residues long. The germline V gene encodes CDR1 DFQATT and CDR2 SNEGSKA (reference sequence). Sequences were obtained from tumor-infiltrating naive CD4+ T cells sorted from the breast tumor. Subset defined: naive CD4+ T cells, CD4+CD45RA+CD25-. The chain recombines TRBV20-1 with TRBJ2-1; perhaps TRBD1 as D (6 bases). This clonotype originated in a female donor with breast cancer. This chain's CDR3 is CSARDLSRDMDFNEQFF. The CDR3 DNA reads as TGCAGTGCTAGGGATTTATCTCGGGACATGGATTTCAATGAGCAGTTCTTC.